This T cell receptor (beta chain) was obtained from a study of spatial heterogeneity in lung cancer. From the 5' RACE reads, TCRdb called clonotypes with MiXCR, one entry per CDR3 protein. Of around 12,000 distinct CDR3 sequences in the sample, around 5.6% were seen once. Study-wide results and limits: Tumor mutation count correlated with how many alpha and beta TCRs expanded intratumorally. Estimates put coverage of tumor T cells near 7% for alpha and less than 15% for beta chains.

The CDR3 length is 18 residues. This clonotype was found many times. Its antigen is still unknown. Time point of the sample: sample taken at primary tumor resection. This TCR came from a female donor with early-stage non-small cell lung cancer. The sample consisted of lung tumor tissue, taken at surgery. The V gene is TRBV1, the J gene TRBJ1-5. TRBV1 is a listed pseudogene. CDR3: CTSSQDRGRASVHQPQHF. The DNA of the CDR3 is TGCACCAGCAGCCAAGATAGGGGGAGGGCCTCCGTTCATCAGCCCCAGCATTTT.